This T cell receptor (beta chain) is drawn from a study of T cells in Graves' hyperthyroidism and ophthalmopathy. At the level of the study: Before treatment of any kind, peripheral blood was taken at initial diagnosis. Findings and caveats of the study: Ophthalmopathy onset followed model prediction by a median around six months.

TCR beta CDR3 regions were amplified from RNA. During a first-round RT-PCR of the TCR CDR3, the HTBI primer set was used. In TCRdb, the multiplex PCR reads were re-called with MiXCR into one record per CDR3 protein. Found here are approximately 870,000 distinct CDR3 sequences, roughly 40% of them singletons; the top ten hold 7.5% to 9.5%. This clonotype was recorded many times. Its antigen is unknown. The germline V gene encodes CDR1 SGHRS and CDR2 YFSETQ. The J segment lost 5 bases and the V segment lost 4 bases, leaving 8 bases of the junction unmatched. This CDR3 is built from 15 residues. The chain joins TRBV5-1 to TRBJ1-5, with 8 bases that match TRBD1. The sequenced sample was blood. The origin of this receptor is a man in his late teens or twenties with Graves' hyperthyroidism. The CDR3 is CASSPGTGTDQPQHF. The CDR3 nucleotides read TGCGCCAGCAGCCCCGGGACAGGTACGGATCAGCCCCAGCATTTT.